This TCR beta chain was documented in a study of cytomegalovirus exposure and HLA in healthy donors (dated by TCRdb to about 2017). Study-wide context: According to an earlier analysis of several hundred of the donors, roughly 180 million T cells yielded 117 million unique TCR beta sequences and around 300 Gb of sequence data. To study patterns of TCR occurrence, a later analysis re-analyzed previously published TCR beta repertoires from just over 650 donors and added high-resolution HLA genotyping. The study aimed to test whether cataloging public T cell receptors could reveal signatures of past pathogen exposure. The number of donors typed differed by locus, with about 629-630 for A, B, C, DRB1 and DQB1, roughly 520 for DQA1, under 610 for DPA1, and 400 to 490 for DPB1. About 5 DR-DQ haplotypes were handled as single units for association and clustering, since linkage in the cohort was strong. The study combined high-throughput TCR immunosequencing, statistical association of individual TCRs with disease status, and machine learning to predict cytomegalovirus infection status. Alongside the repertoire data, information on donor age, sex, ethnicity and CMV serostatus was compiled. About 300 gigabases of sequencing data and about 92 million unique TCR sequences made up an early release that covered approximately 620 HLA-typed donors. The genetic ancestry cluster associated with self-reported Caucasian donors included 80% to 90% of the approximately 430 genotyped donors. Rather than drawing on any new phenotypic data, the later analysis identified candidate immune exposures from TCR beta sequences and the way those sequences occurred across donors. Genome-wide SNP genotypes for about three fifths of the 666 donors were used in a later genetic analysis, which treated that subset as a discovery cohort. Besides the first cohort of roughly 700 subjects, a separate validation cohort made up of roughly 120 different subjects was used. Across under 500 genotyped donors of the cohort, an average of approximately 200,000 unique TCR beta nucleotide sequences per donor were sequenced, and approximately 17% of those sequences were non-productive. Every repertoire in the discovery cohort had been generated on one and the same sequencing platform. An earlier analysis of nearly 600 of the donors applied high-throughput TCR beta sequencing to assess whether each TCR beta V gene segment acted as functional or pseudogenic. Class I and class II HLA loci were covered by the typing at four-digit resolution. The T cell repertoires of under 700 subjects were profiled by immunosequencing and related to cytomegalovirus serostatus. Overall study results and their limits: In an earlier analysis of some 500 of the donors, most TCR beta V segments appeared in productive rearrangements about 90% or about 30% of the time, broadly matching IMGT annotations. The cohort was sequenced for TCR beta chains only, and without alpha or paired-chain data the features that could be detected were limited. An association between a missense DCLRE1C variant and V-gene and J-gene trimming of TCR beta chains was found in a later genetic analysis and replicated in an independent cohort. A total of 150 to 200 TCR beta chains were listed by the study as associated with cytomegalovirus. The classifier was reported to diagnose cytomegalovirus status with high specificity and sensitivity in both the original cohort and the validation cohort. HLA typing was unavailable for some donors at each locus, so association tests used only the typed subset. A later analysis found that TCR association rates varied across HLA loci, with DRB1 alleles showing the most associated TCRs and HLA-C alleles the fewest. In a later genetic analysis, fewer N-insertions in productive TCRs were reported among donors in an Asian-associated ancestry cluster than the approximately 670-donor mean. When HLA alleles, especially DR and DQ, strongly co-occurred, attributing TCR associations to individual alleles was difficult. A cluster of highly shared sequence variants was judged likely to be a technical artifact of the sequencing pipeline. A later analysis found that HLA-associated TCR beta chains were more clonally expanded and had lower generation probabilities than equally common non-associated chains. The earlier analysis of approximately 590 of the donors excluded 15 to 20 rarely observed V segments, including chromosome 9 orphons, because counts were too low. Correlated functional status among segregating V segments might be attributable to linkage disequilibrium, but an unknown experimental factor could not be ruled out. According to a later analysis, most CMV-associated TCR beta chains appeared to be HLA-restricted, and the HLA associations seemed to be driven largely by CMV exposure. A further reported finding was that TCR beta sequences accurately predicted the HLA-A and HLA-B alleles for most subjects in the first cohort. Immune exposure information for the cohort was limited to CMV serostatus. Presence/absence analyses assumed roughly uniform sequencing depth across donors, an assumption that may not hold. While some public TCRs were present in many individuals, most TCR sequences turned up only very rarely across donors. A later analysis reported that several top co-occurrence clusters appeared linked to parvovirus B19, influenza, CMV and Epstein-Barr virus. It was suggested by the authors that the approach could potentially be generalized to other disease states and immunological phenotypes. Three of the identified cytomegalovirus-associated TCR beta chains were confirmed in vitro to be specific for cytomegalovirus antigens. A later analysis associated 15,000 to 20,000 TCR beta sequences with specific HLA alleles at a false discovery rate of 0.05.

Of note for this clone: It lacks a known antigen. No clone much larger than this one lies a single base away; base qualities are absent.

The cohort comprised 710 or so healthy bone marrow donors. Cohort members were all nominally healthy when sampled, although unrecorded immune exposures were likely present. The donor was CMV seronegative and was included in the group of a few hundred seronegative cohort members. Every donor gave a peripheral blood sample, and the peripheral blood mononuclear cells from that sample were used for TCR beta sequencing. Genomic DNA extraction from the blood cell samples was performed with the Qiagen DNeasy Blood Extraction Kit. Library method: the immunoSEQ multiplex PCR assay. For the multiplex PCR, a mixture combining 60 forward primers for TCR Vbeta segments and 13 reverse primers for TCR Jbeta segments was used. Amplification of the CDR3 region of rearranged TCR beta genes was performed with a multiplex PCR assay on genomic DNA. The Illumina HiSeq System was used to sequence the amplified TCR beta libraries as 87-base-pair reads. The study's own analysis went as follows. A later analysis counted around 72 million unique TCR beta chains across the 666 repertoires, and approximately 11 million of these chains were shared by at least two donors. Raw reads were error-corrected and collapsed into unique sequences by a nearest-neighbor algorithm in which closely related sequences were merged to remove PCR and sequencing errors. Alignment of CDR3 sequences to IMGT reference sequences was used to assign V, D and J gene segments. For a sequence to be retained, a match of at least six nucleotides to both a V gene segment and a J gene segment was required. Rearrangements were called productive when the CDR3 lacked stop codons and stayed in frame with V and J; all others were non-productive. Following IMGT convention, CDR3 was defined as the stretch from the second conserved V-encoded cysteine up to the conserved J-encoded phenylalanine. In an earlier analysis of approximately 500 of the donors, sequences lacking an unambiguous match to a single V gene segment were excluded. In an earlier analysis of some 590 of the donors, a V segment was called functional when productive rearrangements were above 56.7%, and segregating when the standard deviation between donors exceeded 5%. A statistical classification framework was developed to diagnose cytomegalovirus status using the catalog of TCR beta chain sequences. V and J gene assignment, in a later analysis, came from comparing TCR nucleotide sequences with IMGT/GENE-DB human TR gene sequences. Using the TCRdist pipeline, a later analysis assigned CDR3 sequences along with most-parsimonious VDJ recombination scenarios. In a later analysis, each TCR beta chain was defined by its CDR3 amino acid sequence together with its V-gene family, and reads lacking a unique V-gene family were excluded. A later analysis removed 450 to 600 highly shared, low-generation-probability nucleotide sequences to deal with suspected cross-contamination and a sequencing artifact. In a later analysis, a clonal expansion index for each public chain was calculated from normalized within-repertoire ranks of inferred template counts. Generation probabilities in a later analysis came from a VDJ recombination model fitted to out-of-frame rearrangements, and those results were checked against IGoR. Hypergeometric tests were used in a later analysis to score TCR-TCR, TCR-HLA and TCR-CMV co-occurrence, with a repertoire-size bias correction applied to the TCR pairs. False discovery rates were estimated in a later analysis by permuting HLA or CMV assignments 20 times. In a later analysis, co-occurring TCRs were grouped using DBSCAN, with TCRdist sequence similarity added in when clustering inside HLA-allele-positive subsets. For co-occurrence clustering, repertoires with fewer than 30,000 or more than 120,000 public chains were excluded, along with a handful of repertoires with anomalous nucleotide sharing. TCRdb retrieved this table from immuneACCESS and kept in-frame rearrangements only. Not all clones are present; in checked studies, unresolved V genes account for under half, and no reason is known for the remainder. The V and J calls and clone size are taken from that table; D and trimming were inferred from the DNA. This sample has about 110,000 clones in its table, and around 77% of those were observed once. The top ten hold 2% to 3% of the sample.

Sequencing was carried out using PBMCs. The receptor was isolated from a man between 18 and 29 years old in good health and CMV-seronegative.

The DNA sequence is TGTGCTAGTGGTCCAGGGACAGGGGGGAATACGCAGTATTTT. It translates as CASGPGTGGNTQYF. This receptor chain uses TRBV12-5 and TRBJ2-3; the central 11 bases match TRBD1. Inclusive of the bounding cysteine and phenylalanine, the CDR3 is 14 residues long. The sequence is cut down to CDR3 DNA, 42 bases in frame from base 1. From the germline V gene, CDR1 is LGHNT and CDR2 is FRNRAP. V ends up 5 bases short and J 7 bases short, with an unmatched junction base count of 5.